The 20 T cell receptor beta chains below all came from one sample that was sequenced in a study of breast tumors, draining lymph nodes, adjacent tissues. TCRdb re-derived calls from the multiplex PCR reads in MiXCR, one entry per CDR3 protein. Among 200,000 to 300,000 distinct CDR3 sequences listed, 30% to 35% were seen once. Samples came from axillary lymph nodes draining the breast cancer. The sample was axillary lymph node tissue. The source is a female donor with breast cancer. Some clones in this sample may be carry-over from other donors' samples.

This clonotype was counted a few times. An end of the junction differs from the germline gene, which may be a read error. The rearrangement joins TRBV6-6 to TRBJ2-1; D gene ambiguous. Germline CDR1 is MNHNY and CDR2 is SVGAGI (reference sequence). CDR3 size: 16 residues. The CDR3 coding sequence is TGTGCCAGCAGTCACTCGACGGCTACCACCTACAATGAGCAGTTCTTC. This encodes CASSHSTATTYNEQFF.

The rearrangement joins TRBV20-1 to TRBJ2-3; D is possibly TRBD2 (5 bases). Trimming shortened V by 1 base and J by 0 bases, and 8 bases separated the two germline ends. This CDR3 is 14 amino acids long. Germline CDR1 and CDR2: DFQATT and SNEGSKA (reference sequence). CDR3 nucleotides: TGCAGTGCTAGAGCGGGAACGAGCACAGATACGCAGTATTTT. Translating gives CSARAGTSTDTQYF.

In its sample, this clonotype was seen a few times. This chain joins TRBV3-1 and TRBJ2-5; TRBD2 matches 7 bases. This CDR3 contains 14 residues. With 8 bases clipped from V and 0 bases from J, the junction kept 6 bases outside the gene matches. Germline CDR1 LGHDT, CDR2 YNNKEL (reference sequence). The CDR3 sequence: CASGLAEYQETQYF. In nucleotides, the CDR3 is TGTGCCAGCGGTCTAGCGGAGTACCAAGAGACCCAGTACTTC.

In its sample, this clonotype was seen many times. V usage is TRBV7-3 and J usage is TRBJ2-1; 7 bases map to TRBD1. CDR1 is SGHTA and CDR2 is FQGTGA in the germline V gene. Losses at the gene ends were 1 base for V and 5 bases for J; bases not matched to a gene: 11. The CDR3 is 17 residues long. The CDR3 DNA sequence: TGTGCCAGCAGCTTAATGGTCGGACAGGAGTTGCACAATGAGCAGTTCTTC. It is translated as CASSLMVGQELHNEQFF.

This clonotype has a count of ten or more. This chain connects TRBV30 to TRBJ1-6, with 8 positions matching TRBD1. Trimming removed 2 bases from V and 10 bases from J; junction bases left unmatched: 13. Germline V lookup: CDR1 GTSNPN, CDR2 SVGIG (reference sequence). The CDR3 runs 16 residues. The DNA of the CDR3 is TGTGCCTGGAGTCCCGGGACAGGTGAAGTAGTATCACCCCTCCACTTT. It encodes CAWSPGTGEVVSPLHF.

DNA for the CDR3: TGTGCCAGCCAGCCGGTTGGGGCAGACCAAGAGACCCAGTACTTC. Translated, it gives CASQPVGADQETQYF. This chain links TRBV28 with TRBJ2-5; D possibly corresponds to TRBD1 (5 bases). Germline lookup yields CDR1 MDHEN and CDR2 SYDVKM. V lost 8 bases and J 0 bases, leaving 16 bases between the germline ends. This CDR3 has 15 amino acids.

Turning to this clonotype: A much larger clone sits a single nucleotide away, making a read error possible. The chain is built from TRBV6-2 or TRBV6-3 and TRBJ2-7; TRBD2 is a possible D gene (6 bases). V lost 6 bases to trimming and J lost 5 bases, with 14 bases between them. Germline CDR1 is MNHEY and CDR2 is SVGEGT. The CDR3 runs 13 residues. The CDR3 reads CASRLGLYDEQYF. In nucleotides, the CDR3 is TGTGCCAGCAGGCTTGGACTATACGACGAGCAGTACTTC.

This clonotype was detected many times. The rearrangement uses TRBV6-6 and TRBJ1-3; D unclear. The CDR3 is made up of 12 amino acids. Germline CDR1 is MNHNY and CDR2 is SVGAGI (reference sequence). Trimming shortened V by 3 bases and J by 6 bases, and 6 bases separated the two germline ends. The CDR3 nucleotides are TGTGCCAGCAGTTATCTGGAAAACACCATATATTTT. Protein: CASSYLENTIYF.

This clonotype occurred many times. The chain uses TRBV5-4 and TRBJ2-7, with D possibly matching TRBD2 (6 bases). The CDR3 consists of 13 residues. The V gene's germline CDR1 is SGHNT and CDR2 YYREEE (reference sequence). The V gene lost 2 bases and the J gene lost 4 bases, with 10 bases spanning the gap. In DNA form, the CDR3 reads TGTGCCAGCAGCTTTGAGCGGGCATACGAGCAGTACTTC. Its protein is CASSFERAYEQYF.

The chain couples TRBV30 to TRBJ1-3, with D tentatively TRBD1 (6 bases). The CDR3 loop spans 12 amino acids. Germline CDR1 and CDR2: GTSNPN and SVGIG (reference sequence). Trimming stripped 5 bases from V and 3 bases from J, with 8 bases between. As DNA, the CDR3 is TGTGCCTGGGGGGACAATGGAAACACCATATATTTT. Protein sequence: CAWGDNGNTIYF.

For this clonotype: A read error may explain this, as a much larger clone is one base away. V is TRBV20-1 and J is TRBJ2-3; D not resolved. Per the germline V gene, CDR1 is DFQATT and CDR2 is SNEGSKA (reference sequence). This CDR3 has 11 amino acids. The CDR3 protein is CSARDADTQSF. Written as DNA, the CDR3 is TGCAGTGCTAGGGACGCCGATACGCAGTCTTTT.

A word on this clonotype: A single base separates this from a much larger clone, so it may be a read error. V and J are TRBV12-3 or TRBV12-4 and TRBJ1-5; D possibly corresponds to TRBD1 (6 bases). This CDR3 has 17 amino acids. CDR3 nucleotide sequence: TGTGCCAGCAGTGAAATTTGGGACATCCTTAGCAATCAGCCCCGGCATTTT. This sequence encodes CASSEIWDILSNQPRHF.

This clonotype was detected ten times or more. The chain recombines TRBV4-1 with TRBJ2-1; 14 nucleotides line up with TRBD2. The CDR3 length is 13 residues. Germline lookup yields CDR1 MGHRA and CDR2 YSYEKL. With 8 bases clipped from V and 9 bases from J, the junction kept 3 bases outside the gene matches. CDR3 protein: CASEGLAGVEQFF. In nucleotides, the CDR3 is TGCGCCAGCGAGGGACTAGCGGGAGTTGAGCAGTTCTTC.

Concerning this clonotype: Since the CDR3 does not end with the conserved phenylalanine or tryptophan, this likely comes from a read error. V is TRBV7-9 and J is TRBJ2-3, with a tentative D call TRBD1 (6 bases). V dropped 6 bases and J dropped 0 bases, with 16 bases sitting between them. This CDR3 is 16 amino acids long. Germline V gives CDR1 SEHNR, CDR2 FQNEAQ (reference sequence). CDR3 in amino acids: CASRTVGALSTDTQYL. Here the CDR3 DNA reads TGTGCCAGCAGGACAGTGGGGGCTCTTAGCACAGATACGCAGTATTTG.

This clonotype was picked up many times. The V and J genes are TRBV20-1 and TRBJ1-2, with no clear D. This CDR3 is 12 amino acids long. V lost 3 bases, J lost 8 bases, and 13 bases lay in between. Per germline, CDR1 DFQATT and CDR2 SNEGSKA (reference sequence). CDR3 amino acids: CSASRRLEGYTF. In DNA form, the CDR3 reads TGCAGTGCTAGTCGTAGGCTCGAGGGCTACACCTTC.

This clonotype was recorded only once. This chain uses TRBV7-8 with TRBJ1-3; a weak D match, TRBD1 (6 bases). The CDR3 is 13 amino acids. Germline V gene lookup returns CDR1 SGHVS and CDR2 FQNEAQ. The V end was cut by 5 bases, the J end by 7 bases, with 12 bases between. CDR3 residues: CASSVTGFNTIYF. In nucleotides, the CDR3 is TGTGCCAGCAGCGTAACAGGGTTTAACACCATATATTTT.

This clonotype was recorded many times. CDR3 nucleotides: TGCGCCAGCAGCTTGGGGGGGACTAGCGGGAAGTCTTACGAGCAGTACTTC. Encoded protein: CASSLGGTSGKSYEQYF. The V and J genes are TRBV5-1 and TRBJ2-7; 13 nucleotides match TRBD2. V shed 0 bases, J shed 4 bases, and the junction held 7 bases outside the gene matches. Germline CDR1 and CDR2: SGHRS and YFSETQ. This CDR3 region has 17 residues.

Of note for this clonotype: One end of the junction does not line up with germline, which may come from a read error. The gene calls are TRBV4-1 and TRBJ2-4; D ambiguous. There are 15 residues in the CDR3. The germline CDR1 and CDR2 sequences are MGHRA and YSYEKL. CDR3 sequence (DNA): TGTGCCAGCAGCCAAGAAATCCTAGCCAAAAACATTCAGTACTTC. Its translation is CASSQEILAKNIQYF.

The V gene is TRBV3-1, the J gene TRBJ2-2; D may be TRBD2 (6 bases). There are 15 residues in the CDR3. V was pared by 1 base and J by 4 bases, with 10 bases between. Germline assignment: CDR1 LGHDT and CDR2 YNNKEL (reference sequence). The CDR3 here is CASSQVRGGTGELFF. DNA of the CDR3: TGTGCCAGCAGCCAAGTCCGGGGAGGCACCGGGGAGCTGTTTTTT.

This clonotype was picked up many times. The J gene is TRBJ2-7, the V gene TRBV25-1, with 9 bases aligning to TRBD1. Germline V gene data show CDR1 as MGHDK and CDR2 as SYGVNS. The CDR3 spans 14 residues. V lost 3 bases to trimming and J lost 3 bases; unmatched junction nucleotides: 3. The CDR3 bases are TGTGCCAGCAGTGATGGACAGGGGTACTACGAGCAGTACTTC. Translation gives CASSDGQGYYEQYF.